These 9 T cell receptor beta chains were sequenced from one sample in a study of shared clonotypes between healthy human individuals. Sequencing used immunoSEQ multiplex PCR; TCRdb keeps in-frame clones, though not all of them. There are a few hundred thousand clones in the sample; roughly 85% occur only once, and more than 10% lies in the top ten. Sequences were obtained from PBMCs. The source of these receptors is a woman between 40 and 50 years old in good health. Some clones in this sample may be carry-over from other donors' samples.

The chain couples TRBV18 to TRBJ2-1; TRBD1 is a possible D gene (6 bases). Germline V lookup: CDR1 KGHSH, CDR2 LQKENI. The germline V and J ends were trimmed by 3 bases and 7 bases, with 19 bases remaining between them. This CDR3 region has 16 residues. The CDR3 sequence: CASSPPKNRDMNEQFF. In nucleotides, the CDR3 is TGTGCCAGCTCACCCCCAAAGAACAGGGATATGAATGAGCAGTTCTTC. The full variable domain, rest sourced from reference TRBV18 and TRBJ2-1, is NAGVMQNPRHLVRRRGQEARLRCSPMKGHSHVYWYRQLPEEGLKFMVYLQKENIIDESGMPKERFSAEFPKEGPSILRIQQVVRGDSAAYFCASSPPKNRDMNEQFFGPGTRLTVL.

The gene calls are TRBV4-2 and TRBJ2-3, with no clear D. V was trimmed by 3 bases and J by 5 bases, leaving 6 bases between them. The CDR3 loop spans 12 amino acids. The germline V gene encodes CDR1 LGHNA and CDR2 YNFKEQ. CDR3 nucleotides: TGTGCCAGCAGCCACTGGGGAGATACGCAGTATTTT. Its protein product is CASSHWGDTQYF.

In regard to this clone: Mismatch with germline at one junction end may stem from a read error. V gene TRBV28 combines with J gene TRBJ1-5, with 8 bases fitting TRBD1. This CDR3 spans 14 amino acids. Per the germline V gene, CDR1 is MDHEN and CDR2 is SYDVKM. CDR3 bases: TGTGCCAGCAGTTTATATGACAGGGGACAGCTCCAGCATTTT. Translation: CASSLYDRGQLQHF. Variable domain in full (rest from reference TRBV28 and TRBJ1-5): DVKVTQSSRYLVKRTGEKVFLECVQDMDHENMFWYRQDPGLGLRLIYFSYDVKMKEKGDIPEGYSVSREKKERFSLILESASTNQTSMYLCASSLYDRGQLQHFGDGTRLSIL.

The chain uses TRBV2 and TRBJ1-3, with D perhaps TRBD1 (6 bases). V dropped 6 bases and J dropped 0 bases, with 15 bases sitting between them. Germline loops: CDR1 SNHLY, CDR2 FYNNEI. The CDR3 runs to 16 residues. The CDR3 nucleotides are TGTGCCAGCAGACGCGAGGCCAGGGGCTCTGGAAACACCATATATTTT. Its protein product is CASRREARGSGNTIYF.

Comment on this clone: A junction end diverges from the germline sequence, so it may reflect a read error. The chain carries TRBV4-1 and TRBJ2-2; TRBD1 or TRBD2 may be the D gene (5 bases each). This CDR3 spans 13 amino acids. The V gene's germline CDR1 is MGHRA and CDR2 YSYEKL. The CDR3, as DNA: TGCGCCAGCAGCCAGAGTAACACCAGGGAGCTGTTTTTC. It yields the protein CASSQSNTRELFF.

Turning to this clone: This may be a read error: a much more frequent sequence differs by one nucleotide. The chain links TRBV7-2 to TRBJ1-1; D is uncertain. The V gene lost 3 bases and the J gene lost 1 base, with 6 bases spanning the gap. Germline V gene sequence: CDR1 SGHTA, CDR2 FQGNSA. The CDR3 loop spans 13 amino acids. In DNA, the CDR3 is TGTGCCAGCAGCTTGGAAGCGAACACTGAAGCTTTCTTT. Translating gives CASSLEANTEAFF.

This chain links TRBV7-5 with TRBJ1-5; TRBD1 is the table's D call and was not checked against the DNA. TRBV7-5 is marked as a pseudogene. The CDR3 has 17 amino acids. CDR3: CARSSRGTAVSNQPQHF. DNA of the CDR3: TGTGCCAGAAGCTCCAGGGGTACCGCCGTTAGCAATCAGCCCCAGCATTTT.

This clone occurred once. The V call is TRBV6-6, the J call TRBJ2-7; tentatively, D is TRBD1 or TRBD2 (5 bases each). The CDR3 is made up of 14 amino acids. The V end lost 5 bases, the J end lost 1 base, and 12 bases lay between the germline ends. Germline values: CDR1 MNHNY, CDR2 SVGAGI (reference sequence). The DNA of the CDR3 is TGTGCCAGCAGTGAGACCGGGGCGTCCTACGAGCAGTACTTC. This sequence encodes CASSETGASYEQYF.

The V gene is TRBV10-3, the J gene TRBJ2-3, with D unresolved. The germline V gene has CDR1 ENHRY and CDR2 SYGVKD. The V gene lost 2 bases and the J gene lost 0 bases, with 9 bases spanning the gap. The CDR3 runs 15 residues. CDR3 amino acids: CAISEANPSTDTQYF. The CDR3 bases are TGTGCCATCAGTGAGGCTAATCCCAGCACAGATACGCAGTATTTT.